Given below is one T cell receptor beta chain in context. This clone was counted a single time. What this receptor recognizes is not known. No base quality information exists; no much larger clone differs at one position. These data belong to a study of T cell changes during pregnancy in multiple sclerosis (dated by TCRdb to the late 2010s). Regarding the research as a whole: The study examined how the T cell repertoire changed over the course of pregnancy in women with multiple sclerosis.

The method was the immunoSEQ multiplex PCR assay. In its TCRdb copy, this immuneACCESS table keeps in-frame sequences only and misses some clones. Where compared with another copy, unresolved V genes explain less than half of these, and the others have no known cause. Counted in this sample were tens of thousands of clones; nearly 95% of them appeared once. Jointly, the top ten make up 0.43% of the sample. The CDR3 measures 12 amino acids from cysteine to phenylalanine. Only the CDR3 region is kept as DNA, spanning 36 bases read in frame from base 1. Trimmed from V: 6 bases; trimmed from J: 12 bases; junction bases lacking a gene match: 10. CDR1 and CDR2, looked up from the germline V gene, are MDHEN and SYDVKM.

This TCR was recovered from a female donor in good health, enrolled as a control in a pregnancy study. Recombination linked TRBV28 to TRBJ2-7, with TRBD1 identical over 8 junction bases. This material consisted of CD4+ T cells from peripheral blood mononuclear cells, taken in the third trimester of pregnancy. The sequenced DNA is TGTGCCAGCAGACTAAGCGGACAGGGCCCGTACTTC. This sequence encodes CASRLSGQGPYF.